The T cell receptor (beta chain) described here comes from a study of T-cell memory formation after mild COVID-19. From the 5' RACE reads, TCRdb called clonotypes with MiXCR, one entry per CDR3 protein. Of about 350,000 distinct CDR3 sequences in the sample, 12% to 15% were seen once. Germline loops: CDR1 DFQATT, CDR2 SNEGSKA (reference sequence). Unmatched junction bases numbered 12, after V lost 1 base and J lost 6 bases. This CDR3 has 16 residues. This clonotype was observed a few times. As yet, its antigen is unknown. General study points: There was a balanced CD4/CD8 profile in clones contracting day 15 to 85, and later expanders leaned CD4+. Unconfirmed was the SARS-CoV-2 specificity of second-wave clones that peaked on day 37.

The sequence came from a man between 18 and 35 years old who had mild COVID-19 (a few samples of this study predate the infection). Cell type and time point are not known. Input material: PBMCs or a T cell subset sorted from them (not recorded which). V and J are TRBV20-1 and TRBJ1-5, with 7 bases aligning to TRBD1. The CDR3 reads CSARGFRGGAGQPQHF. In nucleotides, the CDR3 is TGCAGTGCTAGAGGGTTCAGAGGGGGCGCGGGTCAGCCCCAGCATTTT.